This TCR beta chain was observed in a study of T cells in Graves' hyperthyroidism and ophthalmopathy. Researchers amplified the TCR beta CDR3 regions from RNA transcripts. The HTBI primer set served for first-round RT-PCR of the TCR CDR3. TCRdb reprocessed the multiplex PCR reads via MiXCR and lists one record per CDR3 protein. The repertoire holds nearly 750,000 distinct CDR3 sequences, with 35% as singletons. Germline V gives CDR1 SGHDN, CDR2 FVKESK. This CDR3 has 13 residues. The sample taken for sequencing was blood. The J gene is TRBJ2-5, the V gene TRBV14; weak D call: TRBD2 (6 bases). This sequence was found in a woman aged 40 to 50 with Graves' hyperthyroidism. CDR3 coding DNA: TGTGACACCCGCGGCGGGGTTGGAGAGACCCAGTACTTC. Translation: CDTRGGVGETQYF.